This T cell receptor beta chain originates from a study of spatial heterogeneity in lung cancer. There are many counts of this clonotype. What it binds is not known. This sample's time point: sample taken at primary tumor resection. Tumor, nontumor lung or frozen PBMC supplied whole RNA, sequenced without sorting. Overall study findings and caveats: Ubiquitous expanded tumor TCRs were seen in blood more at resection than at follow-up.

All TCR cDNA molecules were individually tagged with a unique molecular identifier. TCRdb processed the 5' RACE reads anew with MiXCR; each CDR3 protein has one entry. The sample shows 40,000 to 45,000 distinct CDR3 sequences, 6.8% of them seen only once. The CDR3 contains 14 residues. Trimming left V 1 base short and J 3 bases short, with 10 bases between. Germline V gene data show CDR1 as SEHNR and CDR2 as FQNEAQ (reference sequence). The sequences come from PBMCs, collected at surgery. The sequence was collected from a female donor with early-stage non-small cell lung cancer. The V call is TRBV7-9, the J call TRBJ2-7, with D maybe TRBD1 (5 bases). Here the CDR3 reads CASSLENRNYEQYF. The CDR3, as DNA: TGTGCCAGCAGCTTAGAGAACAGGAACTACGAGCAGTACTTC.